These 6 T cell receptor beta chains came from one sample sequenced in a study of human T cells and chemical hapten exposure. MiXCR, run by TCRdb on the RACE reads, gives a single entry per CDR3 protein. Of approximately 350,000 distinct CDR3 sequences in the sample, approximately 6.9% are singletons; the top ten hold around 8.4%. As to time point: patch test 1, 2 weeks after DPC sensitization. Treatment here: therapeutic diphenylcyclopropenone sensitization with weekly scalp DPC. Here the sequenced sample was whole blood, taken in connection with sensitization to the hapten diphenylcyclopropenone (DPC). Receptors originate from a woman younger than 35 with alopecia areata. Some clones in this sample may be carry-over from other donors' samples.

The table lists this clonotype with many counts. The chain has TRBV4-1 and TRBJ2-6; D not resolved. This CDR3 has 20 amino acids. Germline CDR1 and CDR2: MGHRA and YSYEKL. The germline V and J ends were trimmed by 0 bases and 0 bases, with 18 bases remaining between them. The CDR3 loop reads CASSQEFLGRWGSGANVLTF. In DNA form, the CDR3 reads TGCGCCAGCAGCCAAGAATTTTTGGGCAGGTGGGGCTCTGGGGCCAACGTCCTGACTTTC.

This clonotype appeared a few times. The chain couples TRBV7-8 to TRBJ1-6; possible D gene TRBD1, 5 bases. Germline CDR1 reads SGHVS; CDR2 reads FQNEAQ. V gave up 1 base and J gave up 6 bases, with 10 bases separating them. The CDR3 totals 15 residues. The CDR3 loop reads CASSLVSGFNSPLHF. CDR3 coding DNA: TGTGCCAGCAGCTTAGTTTCAGGGTTTAATTCACCCCTCCACTTT.

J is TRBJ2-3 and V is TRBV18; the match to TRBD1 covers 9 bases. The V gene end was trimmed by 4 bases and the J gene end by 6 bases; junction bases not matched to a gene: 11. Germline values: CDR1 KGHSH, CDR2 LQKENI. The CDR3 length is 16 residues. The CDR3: CASSRYRDRVSDTQYF. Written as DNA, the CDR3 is TGTGCCAGCTCACGATACCGGGACAGGGTGTCGGATACGCAGTATTTT. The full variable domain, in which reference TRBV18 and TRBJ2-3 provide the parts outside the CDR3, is NAGVMQNPRHLVRRRGQEARLRCSPMKGHSHVYWYRQLPEEGLKFMVYLQKENIIDESGMPKERFSAEFPKEGPSILRIQQVVRGDSAAYFCASSRYRDRVSDTQYFGPGTRLTVL.

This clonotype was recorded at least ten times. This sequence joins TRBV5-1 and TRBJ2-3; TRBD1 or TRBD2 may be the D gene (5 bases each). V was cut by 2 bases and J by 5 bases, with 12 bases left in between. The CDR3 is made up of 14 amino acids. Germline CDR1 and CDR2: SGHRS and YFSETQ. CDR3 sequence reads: CASSFRDAKDTQYF. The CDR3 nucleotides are TGCGCCAGCAGCTTCCGGGACGCAAAAGATACGCAGTATTTT.

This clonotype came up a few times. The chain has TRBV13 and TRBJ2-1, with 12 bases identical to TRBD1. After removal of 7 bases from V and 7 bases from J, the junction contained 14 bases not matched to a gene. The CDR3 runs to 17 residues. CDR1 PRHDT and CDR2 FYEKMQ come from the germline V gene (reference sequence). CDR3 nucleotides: TGTGCCAGCACCCTACTCCCGGGACAGGGGGCCGAAAATGAGCAGTTCTTC. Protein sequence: CASTLLPGQGAENEQFF.

CDR3 nucleotide sequence: TGTGCCAGCAGCTTAACTGGCGGGGACCCCAAAGGGGGAATTCAGTACTTC. It yields the protein CASSLTGGDPKGGIQYF. This rearrangement joins TRBV7-3 to TRBJ2-4; D tentatively fits TRBD1 or TRBD2 (6 bases each). CDR3 size: 17 residues. CDR1 is SGHTA and CDR2 is FQGTGA in the germline V gene. V was clipped by 0 bases and J by 10 bases, with 22 bases between them.